The T cell receptor beta chain under discussion was sequenced for a study of OX40 agonist ivuxolimab in advanced cancers. The study sampled blood at baseline, cycle 4 day 1, and cycle 7 day 1. This clone turned up a few times. Germline loops: CDR1 WNHNN, CDR2 SYGVQD (reference sequence). Between the trimmed V and J ends, which lost 0 bases and 4 bases, there was a span of 6 bases. The CDR3 spans 13 residues. The assay was immunoSEQ multiplex PCR, and TCRdb's table has in-frame clones only and misses some. The data contain about 40,000 clones, about 91% of them singletons. The chain links TRBV10-1 to TRBJ1-2; unclear D gene. The specimen comprised CD4+ or CD8+ T cells sorted from blood, sampled in a trial of the OX40 agonist ivuxolimab. This sequence was found in an adult with an advanced solid tumor such as melanoma, head and neck, liver or kidney cancer. CDR3 nucleotides: TGCGCCAGCAGTGAGTCGAATGGCTATGGCTACACCTTC. This gives the protein CASSESNGYGYTF.